One sample yielded the 32 T cell receptor beta chains listed below, sequenced in a study of T cells in Graves' hyperthyroidism and ophthalmopathy. Researchers amplified the TCR beta CDR3 regions from RNA transcripts. HTBI primers were employed in a first-round RT-PCR of the TCR CDR3. TCRdb ran MiXCR on the multiplex PCR reads and lists one entry per CDR3 protein. The sample records some 300,000 distinct CDR3 sequences, roughly 15% being singletons. The material sequenced was blood. All receptors come from a man aged 30 to 39 with Graves' hyperthyroidism.

This clonotype was counted many times. The chain employs TRBV11-3 and TRBJ2-6, with D perhaps matching TRBD1 or TRBD2 (5 bases each). CDR1 and CDR2 from the germline V gene are SGHNT and YENEEA. V gave up 5 bases and J gave up 0 bases, with 11 bases separating them. This CDR3 is built from 16 residues. The DNA of the CDR3 is TGTGCCAGCAGCCTAGGGACCGACTCTGGGGCCAACGTCCTGACTTTC. Its translation: CASSLGTDSGANVLTF.

Only a few counts were recorded for this clonotype. The V and J genes are TRBV9 and TRBJ2-1, with TRBD2 as a possible D gene (5 bases). Between the trimmed V and J ends, which lost 7 bases and 4 bases, there was a span of 12 bases. The germline V gene has CDR1 SGDLS and CDR2 YYNGEE. The CDR3 runs 13 residues. The CDR3 nucleotides are TGTGCCAGCTCGGGAACAGATTACAATGAGCAGTTCTTC. Translation gives CASSGTDYNEQFF.

The V call is TRBV2, the J call TRBJ2-7; 7 bases are shared with TRBD2. CDR1 and CDR2 (germline): SNHLY, FYNNEI. The CDR3 totals 16 residues. V trimming: 3 bases; J trimming: 0 bases; junction bases outside the gene matches: 8. The CDR3 is CASSDQESGVSYEQYF. CDR3 bases: TGTGCCAGCAGTGATCAAGAGAGCGGGGTCTCCTACGAGCAGTACTTC.

In the case of this clonotype: Given a much more abundant clone one base away, this may be a read error. V usage is TRBV5-5 and J usage is TRBJ1-2, with D maybe TRBD1 (5 bases). V gave up 1 base and J gave up 4 bases, with 8 bases separating them. The CDR3 loop spans 13 amino acids. Germline V gene lookup returns CDR1 SGHKS and CDR2 YYEKEE (reference sequence). The CDR3 loop reads CASSLSGPYGYTF. The CDR3 DNA reads as TGTGCCAGCAGCTTGTCAGGGCCCTATGGCTACACCTTC.

There are many counts of this clonotype. The J gene is TRBJ2-1, the V gene TRBV20-1, with TRBD2 matching over 11 bases. V gave up 3 bases and J gave up 4 bases; unmatched junction bases: 5. Germline assignment: CDR1 DFQATT and CDR2 SNEGSKA (reference sequence). The CDR3 length is 15 residues. The CDR3 DNA reads TGCAGTGCTAGTTCTAGCGGGAGGACATACAATGAGCAGTTCTTC. Its protein product is CSASSSGRTYNEQFF.

This clonotype was seen at least ten times. This rearrangement joins TRBV12-5 to TRBJ2-3, with 7 bases that match TRBD1. Germline CDR1 reads LGHNT; CDR2 reads FRNRAP. The CDR3 loop spans 16 amino acids. Unmatched junction bases numbered 8, after V lost 1 base and J lost 4 bases. DNA for the CDR3: TGTGCTAGTGGTTTGGCCCGACAGGGATTACCAGATACGCAGTATTTT. Protein: CASGLARQGLPDTQYF.

This clonotype was recorded at least ten times. The chain employs TRBV11-3 and TRBJ2-3, with 11 bases aligning to TRBD2. The ends lost 5 bases at V and 1 base at J; junction bases unmatched: 8. The CDR3 runs to 17 residues. Germline V lookup: CDR1 SGHNT, CDR2 YENEEA. The CDR3 DNA sequence: TGTGCCAGCAGCCCTCGGATACTAGCGGGAGGCACAGATACGCAGTATTTT. Its protein product is CASSPRILAGGTDTQYF.

This clonotype has a count of ten or more. This chain connects TRBV29-1 to TRBJ1-1; a possible D gene is TRBD1 (6 bases). V lost 7 bases and J 0 bases, leaving 12 bases between the germline ends. Per the germline V gene, CDR1 is SQVTM and CDR2 is ANQGSEA. This CDR3 has 13 residues. CDR3: CSAVGQLNTEAFF. As DNA, the CDR3 is TGCAGCGCCGTCGGACAGTTGAACACTGAAGCTTTCTTT.

In this sample, this clonotype turned up many times. The V and J genes are TRBV20-1 and TRBJ2-4; 8 bases fit TRBD2. The junction had 16 bases not matched to a gene; V was cut back by 4 bases and J by 8 bases. The V gene's germline CDR1 is DFQATT and CDR2 SNEGSKA (reference sequence). This CDR3 region has 16 residues. The CDR3 is CSATPEGTRSLDIQYF. In DNA, the CDR3 is TGCAGTGCTACACCCGAGGGGACTAGGTCGTTAGACATTCAGTACTTC.

In the case of this clonotype: A much larger clonotype is one base distant, so this may be a read error. The rearrangement links TRBV24-1 to TRBJ1-5; weak D call: TRBD1 (5 bases). This CDR3 spans 14 amino acids. V lost 9 bases to trimming and J lost 5 bases, with 16 bases between them. Per germline, CDR1 KGHDR and CDR2 SFDVKD. DNA of the CDR3: TGTGCCACCGGCCATCAGGGTTCCCATCAGCCCCAGCATTTT. Amino acids: CATGHQGSHQPQHF.

This clonotype was seen more than once but under ten times. The chain employs TRBV12-3 or TRBV12-4 and TRBJ1-6, with 8 bases fitting TRBD1. J was trimmed by 8 bases and V by 6 bases; bases with no gene match: 3. The CDR3 is 13 residues long. CDR3 sequence (DNA): TGTGCCAGCAGGACAGGGGACGATTCACCCCTCCACTTT. This sequence encodes CASRTGDDSPLHF.

This clonotype turned up a few times. A much larger clone differs by one base, so this may be a read error. J is TRBJ1-1 and V is TRBV28, with TRBD1 matching over 9 bases. Germline CDR1 reads MDHEN; CDR2 reads SYDVKM. This CDR3 is built from 14 residues. The CDR3 coding sequence is TGTGACAGCAGTTCGGGACAGGGTTGGGCTGAAGCTTTCTTT. Its translation: CDSSSGQGWAEAFF.

The chain couples TRBV29-1 to TRBJ2-5; unclear D gene. Trimming took off 5 bases at V and 2 bases at J, with 12 bases between the two ends. The CDR3 is 13 residues long. Germline CDR1 is SQVTM and CDR2 is ANQGSEA. CDR3 in amino acids: CSVIRPEQETQYF. The CDR3 coding sequence is TGCAGCGTTATTAGACCGGAACAAGAGACCCAGTACTTC. Looking up the rest from reference TRBV29-1 and TRBJ2-5 gives the full variable domain: SAVISQKPSRDICQRGTSLTIQCQVDSQVTMMFWYRQQPGQSLTLIATANQGSEATYESGFVIDKFPISRPNLTFSTLTVSNMSPEDSSIYLCSVIRPEQETQYFGPGTRLLVL.

This clonotype was observed many times. The chain carries TRBV30 and TRBJ2-3; perhaps TRBD2 as D (6 bases). V was clipped by 2 bases and J by 6 bases, with 15 bases between them. The CDR3 runs to 14 residues. Germline CDR1 and CDR2: GTSNPN and SVGIG (reference sequence). CDR3 nucleotides: TGTGCCTGGAGTTGGGGCCTAGCGCAGGATACGCAGTATTTT. Amino acid sequence: CAWSWGLAQDTQYF.

This clonotype was counted ten times or more. This CDR3 is CASSYRPDYLYEQYF. CDR3 sequence (DNA): TGTGCCAGCAGTTACCGTCCAGACTATCTCTACGAGCAGTACTTC. The chain carries TRBV6-6 and TRBJ2-7, with D maybe TRBD2 (5 bases). V was cut by 2 bases and J by 3 bases, with 14 bases left in between. The CDR3 spans 15 residues. Germline assignment: CDR1 MNHNY and CDR2 SVGAGI (reference sequence).

This clonotype was recorded at least ten times. The chain links TRBV20-1 to TRBJ1-2, with a weak D call TRBD1 (5 bases). The CDR3 runs 13 residues. The germline V gene has CDR1 DFQATT and CDR2 SNEGSKA (reference sequence). V was pared by 6 bases and J by 4 bases, with 15 bases between. This CDR3 reads CSARSRDSYGYTF. CDR3 DNA sequence: TGCAGTGCGAGAAGTCGGGACTCCTATGGCTACACCTTC.

This clonotype was counted ten times or more. This chain joins TRBV3-1 and TRBJ2-5; perhaps TRBD1 as D (5 bases). This CDR3 is 13 amino acids long. The V and J ends lost 4 bases and 7 bases respectively, with 13 bases between them. The germline V gene encodes CDR1 LGHDT and CDR2 YNNKEL (reference sequence). The CDR3 here is CASSLRAARTQYF. CDR3 DNA sequence: TGTGCCAGCAGCCTCAGGGCGGCGCGGACCCAGTACTTC.

J is TRBJ2-7 and V is TRBV20-1; maybe TRBD2 (5 bases). The CDR3 length is 16 residues. Trimming took 4 bases from V and 4 from J, leaving 23 bases between them. From germline, CDR1 is DFQATT and CDR2 SNEGSKA (reference sequence). The CDR3 DNA reads TGCAGTGCTACCCATCTCCCCGGACTCCTCTTGTACGAGCAGTACTTC. Its protein product is CSATHLPGLLLYEQYF.

The J gene is TRBJ2-5, the V gene TRBV20-1, with TRBD2 as a possible D gene (5 bases). The CDR3 extends over 13 amino acids. Trimming took off 0 bases at V and 9 bases at J, with 14 bases between the two ends. Germline V gene data show CDR1 as DFQATT and CDR2 as SNEGSKA (reference sequence). The CDR3 DNA follows: TGCAGTGCTAGAGATCGTCCGGGGAAGGCCCAGTACTTC. It yields the protein CSARDRPGKAQYF.

The chain is built from TRBV4-1 and TRBJ2-1; 8 positions match TRBD2. The V and J ends lost 4 bases and 3 bases, in that order; junction bases with no gene match: 8. This CDR3 is built from 16 residues. The germline gives CDR1 MGHRA, CDR2 YSYEKL. CDR3 in DNA: TGCGCCAGCAGCCTGCGGGGGGACCCTGACTACAATGAGCAGTTCTTC. It specifies CASSLRGDPDYNEQFF.

This clonotype came up many times. The V gene is TRBV20-1, the J gene TRBJ2-3; D unresolved. Germline V gene data show CDR1 as DFQATT and CDR2 as SNEGSKA (reference sequence). Trimming cost V 3 bases and J 4 bases, with 14 bases left between them. The CDR3 extends over 14 amino acids. CDR3 loop: CSASLVVSSDTQYF. CDR3 bases: TGCAGTGCTAGTTTGGTAGTAAGTTCAGATACGCAGTATTTT.

This rearrangement joins TRBV7-9 to TRBJ1-1; tentative D call: TRBD1 (5 bases). Between the trimmed V and J ends, which lost 5 bases and 3 bases, there was a span of 13 bases. The CDR3 has 14 residues. Germline-derived CDR1 and CDR2 are SEHNR and FQNEAQ (reference sequence). CDR3 residues: CASSRGRSDTEAFF. Written as DNA, the CDR3 is TGTGCCAGCAGCCGGGGACGGTCCGACACTGAAGCTTTCTTT.

This clonotype was detected ten times or more. The V and J genes are TRBV20-1 and TRBJ2-5; no clear D. The CDR3 contains 11 residues. The germline V gene has CDR1 DFQATT and CDR2 SNEGSKA (reference sequence). V was shortened by 7 bases and J by 5 bases, with 11 bases between the two germline ends. The CDR3 loop reads CSGTTRETQYF. For the CDR3, the DNA is TGCAGTGGTACCACGCGGGAGACCCAGTACTTC.

The chain has TRBV25-1 and TRBJ2-1; D gene unclear. Trimming shortened V by 2 bases and J by 6 bases, and 14 bases separated the two germline ends. Germline V gene lookup returns CDR1 MGHDK and CDR2 SYGVNS. CDR3 size: 15 residues. As DNA, the CDR3 is TGTGCCAGCAGTGAAGGGCTAATCCAACTCAATGAGCAGTTCTTC. Translated: CASSEGLIQLNEQFF. Based on the CDR3 plus reference TRBV25-1 and TRBJ2-1, the full variable domain is EADIYQTPRYLVIGTGKKITLECSQTMGHDKMYWYQQDPGMELHLIHYSYGVNSTEKGDLSSESTVSRIRTEHFPLTLESARPSHTSQYLCASSEGLIQLNEQFFGPGTRLTVL.

This clonotype was observed a handful of times. This chain joins TRBV19 and TRBJ2-7; D is ambiguous. The CDR3 contains 14 residues. V was pared by 7 bases and J by 2 bases, with 15 bases between. Germline lookup yields CDR1 LNHDA and CDR2 SQIVND (reference sequence). The CDR3 protein is CASTDPSIAYEQYF. The CDR3 bases are TGTGCCAGTACGGACCCTAGTATCGCCTACGAGCAGTACTTC.

The rearrangement links TRBV6-1 to TRBJ1-1, with a tentative D call TRBD1 (5 bases). Deletions cut 8 bases from V and 3 bases from J, with 10 bases between. The CDR3 runs 12 residues. Germline assignment: CDR1 MNHNS and CDR2 SASEGT. The CDR3 sequence is CASGGRYTEAFF. CDR3 bases: TGTGCCAGCGGGGGACGGTACACTGAAGCTTTCTTT.

As to this clonotype: Just one base apart from a much larger clone, this may be a read error. Lacking the conserved final phenylalanine or tryptophan, this CDR3 likely reflects a read error. For the CDR3, the DNA is TGTGCCAGCAGCTCAAGTCCAGGTGGAGACGAGCAGTACCTC. As protein: CASSSSPGGDEQYL. The chain employs TRBV7-6 and TRBJ2-7; D not resolved. Germline V lookup: CDR1 SGHVS, CDR2 FNYEAQ. The V gene lost 4 bases and the J gene lost 5 bases, with 15 bases spanning the gap. The CDR3 spans 14 residues.

This clonotype has just a few counts. The J gene is TRBJ2-7, the V gene TRBV9; a possible D gene is TRBD2 (5 bases). The CDR3 loop spans 15 amino acids. Germline CDR1 SGDLS, CDR2 YYNGEE. V was shortened by 0 bases and J by 3 bases, with 13 bases between the two germline ends. The CDR3 nucleotides are TGTGCCAGCAGCGTAGCTTCTAGCCCTAGCTACGAGCAGTACTTC. Its translation is CASSVASSPSYEQYF.

In this sample, this clonotype turned up a few times. The rearrangement joins TRBV29-1 to TRBJ1-2; D might be TRBD1 (5 bases). The length of the CDR3 is 13 residues. Germline loops: CDR1 SQVTM, CDR2 ANQGSEA. Deletions cut 7 bases from V and 3 bases from J, with 15 bases between. CDR3 sequence reads: CSGKVGGDYGYTF. CDR3 coding DNA: TGCAGCGGCAAAGTTGGGGGAGACTATGGCTACACCTTC. Full variable domain (missing parts from reference TRBV29-1 and TRBJ1-2): SAVISQKPSRDICQRGTSLTIQCQVDSQVTMMFWYRQQPGQSLTLIATANQGSEATYESGFVIDKFPISRPNLTFSTLTVSNMSPEDSSIYLCSGKVGGDYGYTFGSGTRLTVV.

This clonotype has ten or more counts. The chain carries TRBV11-2 and TRBJ2-5; 8 nucleotides line up with TRBD2. This CDR3 region has 12 residues. V shed 3 bases and J 10 bases; nucleotides not matched to a gene: 4. Per the germline V gene, CDR1 is SGHAT and CDR2 is FQNNGV. The CDR3 DNA reads TGTGCCAGCAGCTTCGGGGGGGTTGACCAGTACTTC. Its protein is CASSFGGVDQYF.

The chain uses TRBV15 and TRBJ2-2; D tentatively reads TRBD1 or TRBD2 (5 bases each). The CDR3 contains 15 residues. Germline V CDR1 and CDR2: LNHNV, YYDKDF (reference sequence). Trimming left V 1 base short and J 3 bases short, with 9 bases between. In DNA form, the CDR3 reads TGTGCCACCAGCAGAGGAGGGGTGGACACCGGGGAGCTGTTTTTT. Its translation is CATSRGGVDTGELFF.

The CDR3 region is CATSSGNTEAFF. In DNA, the CDR3 is TGCGCCACCAGCTCGGGGAACACTGAAGCTTTCTTT. J is TRBJ1-1 and V is TRBV10-2; D is undetermined. V was shortened by 10 bases and J by 1 base, with 10 bases between the two germline ends. This CDR3 spans 12 amino acids. The germline V gene has CDR1 WSHSY and CDR2 SAAADI.